A selection of T cell receptor beta chains follows, all from one sample in a study of T cell responses to AZD1222 COVID-19 vaccine. Profiled with immunoSEQ multiplex PCR; TCRdb holds only in-frame clones, not every one. In the table there are 90,000 to 150,000 clones, around 87% of which are singletons. The material sequenced was peripheral blood, taken on day 0 of AZD1222 vaccination. These receptors were taken from an adult in good health. The CDR3 runs from the conserved cysteine through the conserved F or W.

cdr3_length	v_call	j_call	cdr3_aa
16	TRBV6-2/TRBV6-3	TRBJ2-1	CASSLTSHLVLDEQFF
18	TRBV4-1	TRBJ2-3	CASRRIPPDSYSTDTQYF
13	TRBV7-3	TRBJ1-1	CASSLDIGTEAFF
12	TRBV5-1	TRBJ1-2	CASSLPGEGYTF
16	TRBV7-2	TRBJ1-5	CASSLVGTDSNQPQHF
17	TRBV28	TRBJ1-3	CASSTWDNSFSGNTIYF
14	TRBV11-2	TRBJ2-2	CASSLGTMGGELFF
14	TRBV18	TRBJ1-4	CASSPSGTNEKLFF
15	TRBV15	TRBJ1-1	CATRKGNRVNTEAFF
14	TRBV19	TRBJ1-5	CASSHLHGNQPQHF
15	TRBV28	TRBJ2-3	CASSLSGRGTDTQYF
16	TRBV30	TRBJ2-6	CAWTRTGGTGANVLTF
13	TRBV2	TRBJ1-1	CASSVAENTEAFF
13	TRBV28	TRBJ1-1	CASSGGSEVEAFF
15	TRBV2	TRBJ2-5	CASTPREGGAKTQYF
17	TRBV18	TRBJ1-2	CASSAAGTGDSLSGYTF
13	TRBV6-1	TRBJ1-5	CASSEGRVQPQHF
12	TRBV6-5	TRBJ1-5	CASTGRNQPQHF
16	TRBV5-6	TRBJ2-5	CASSILTGTPQETQYF
17	TRBV4-2	TRBJ2-7	CASSPNPGTGAPYEQYF
13	TRBV14	TRBJ2-1	CASSQNRGDEQFF
13	TRBV6-5	TRBJ1-1	CASRGTANTEAFF
18	TRBV19	TRBJ2-1	CASSLAAGGPNTHYEQFF
13	TRBV7-9	TRBJ2-1	CASSLASAAEQFF
19	TRBV11-2	TRBJ1-3	CASSSLHRGPSLAGNTIYF
10	TRBV28	TRBJ2-3	CATGTDTQYF
15	TRBV4-2	TRBJ1-4	CASSQPGQGNEKLFF
13	TRBV29-1	TRBJ2-7	CSVVRGSTYEQYF
14	TRBV19	TRBJ1-2	CASSAQGSDYGYTF
16	TRBV19	TRBJ2-2	CASSMGQGAGTGELFF
13	TRBV5-1	TRBJ2-7	CASSLGTSGIQYF
14	TRBV6-5	TRBJ1-4	CASKKDRVLEKLFF
16	TRBV5-1	TRBJ1-3	CASSFGQAISGNTIYF
16	TRBV27	TRBJ1-5	CASSTGSGRGNQPQHF
13	TRBV5-1	TRBJ1-5	CASSLGDNQPQHF
14	TRBV27	TRBJ2-1	CASWRKRDNNEQFF
14	TRBV28	TRBJ2-3	CASSLAGVTDTQYF
14	TRBV29-1	TRBJ2-2	CSAGTGGAGGELFF
15	TRBV20-1	TRBJ2-2	CSASTGTSGTGELFF
15	TRBV15	TRBJ2-2	CATSRGLDRTGELFF
15	TRBV6-6	TRBJ2-7	CASSRSYREQLEQYF
15	TRBV28	TRBJ1-1	CASTQGGAQNTEAFF